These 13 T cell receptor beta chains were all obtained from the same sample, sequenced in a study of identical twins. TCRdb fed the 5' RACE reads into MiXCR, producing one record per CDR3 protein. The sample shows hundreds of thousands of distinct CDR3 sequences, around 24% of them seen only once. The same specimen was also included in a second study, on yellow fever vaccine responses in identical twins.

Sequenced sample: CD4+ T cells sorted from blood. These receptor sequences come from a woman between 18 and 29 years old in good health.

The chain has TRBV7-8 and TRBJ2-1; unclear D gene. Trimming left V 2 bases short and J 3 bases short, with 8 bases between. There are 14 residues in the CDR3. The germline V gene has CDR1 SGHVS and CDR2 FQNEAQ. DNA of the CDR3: TGTGCCAGCAGCTTATTTCACCTCTACAATGAGCAGTTCTTC. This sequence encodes CASSLFHLYNEQFF.

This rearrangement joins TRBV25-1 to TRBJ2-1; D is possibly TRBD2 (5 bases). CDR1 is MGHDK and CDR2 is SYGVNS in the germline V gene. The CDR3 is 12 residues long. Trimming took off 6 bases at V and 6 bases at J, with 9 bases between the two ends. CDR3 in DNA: TGTGCCAGCAGGCCAGGAGGCAATGAGCAGTTCTTC. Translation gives CASRPGGNEQFF.

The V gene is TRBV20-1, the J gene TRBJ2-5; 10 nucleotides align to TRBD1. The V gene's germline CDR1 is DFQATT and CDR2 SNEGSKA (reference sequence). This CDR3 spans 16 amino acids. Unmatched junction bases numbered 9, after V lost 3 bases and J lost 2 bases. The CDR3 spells CSASGGQGDLQETQYF. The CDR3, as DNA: TGCAGTGCTAGTGGCGGACAGGGGGACTTACAAGAGACCCAGTACTTC.

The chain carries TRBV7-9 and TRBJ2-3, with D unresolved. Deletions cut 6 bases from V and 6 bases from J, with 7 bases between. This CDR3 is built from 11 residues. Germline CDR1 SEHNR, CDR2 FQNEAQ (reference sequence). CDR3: CASRFVDTQYF. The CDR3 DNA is TGTGCCAGCAGATTCGTGGATACGCAGTATTTT.

CDR3 residues: CASSFDIHNSPLHF. The CDR3 DNA follows: TGTGCCAGCAGCTTCGACATCCATAATTCACCCCTCCACTTT. This sequence joins TRBV5-4 and TRBJ1-6; D gene ambiguous. With 2 bases removed from V and 5 bases from J, the gap between germline ends came to 8 bases. The germline V gene encodes CDR1 SGHNT and CDR2 YYREEE (reference sequence). The CDR3 spans 14 residues.

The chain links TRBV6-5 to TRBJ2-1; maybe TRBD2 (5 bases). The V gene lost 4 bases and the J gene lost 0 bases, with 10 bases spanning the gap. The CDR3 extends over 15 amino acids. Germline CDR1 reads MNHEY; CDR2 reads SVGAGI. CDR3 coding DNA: TGTGCCAGCAGTTTGAACGGGAACTCCTACAATGAGCAGTTCTTC. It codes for CASSLNGNSYNEQFF.

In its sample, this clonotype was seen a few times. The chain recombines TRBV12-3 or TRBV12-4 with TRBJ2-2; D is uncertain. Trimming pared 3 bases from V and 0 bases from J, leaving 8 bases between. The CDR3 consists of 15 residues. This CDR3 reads CASSFSLSNTGELFF. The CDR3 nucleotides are TGTGCCAGCAGTTTTTCCCTCTCGAACACCGGGGAGCTGTTTTTT.

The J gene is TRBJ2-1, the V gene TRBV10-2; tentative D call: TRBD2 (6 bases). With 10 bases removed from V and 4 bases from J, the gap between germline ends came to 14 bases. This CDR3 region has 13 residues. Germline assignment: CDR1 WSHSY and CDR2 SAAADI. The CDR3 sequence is CATQRGSYNEQFF. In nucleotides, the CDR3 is TGCGCCACCCAACGGGGGTCGTACAATGAGCAGTTCTTC.

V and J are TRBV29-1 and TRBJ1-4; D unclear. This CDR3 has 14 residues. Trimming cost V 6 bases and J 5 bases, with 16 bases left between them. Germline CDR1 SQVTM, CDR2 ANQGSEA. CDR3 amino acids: CSVRKSTGNEKLFF. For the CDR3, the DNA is TGCAGCGTCCGGAAGTCGACGGGGAATGAAAAACTGTTTTTT.

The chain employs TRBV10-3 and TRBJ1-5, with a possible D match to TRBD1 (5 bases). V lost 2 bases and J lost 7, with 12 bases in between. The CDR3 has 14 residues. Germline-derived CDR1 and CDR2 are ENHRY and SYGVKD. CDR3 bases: TGTGCCATCAGTGAGGGGGGGGGTCGACAGCCCCAGCATTTT. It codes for CAISEGGGRQPQHF.

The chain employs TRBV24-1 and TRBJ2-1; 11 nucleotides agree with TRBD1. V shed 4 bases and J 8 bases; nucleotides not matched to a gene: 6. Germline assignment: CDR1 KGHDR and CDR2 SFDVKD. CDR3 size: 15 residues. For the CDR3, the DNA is TGTGCCACCAGTGAACCCGGACAGGGGGCCGATGAGCAGTTCTTC. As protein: CATSEPGQGADEQFF.

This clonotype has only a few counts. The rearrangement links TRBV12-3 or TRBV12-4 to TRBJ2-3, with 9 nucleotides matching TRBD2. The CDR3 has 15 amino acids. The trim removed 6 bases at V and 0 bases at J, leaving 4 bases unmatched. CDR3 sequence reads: CASRGGLASTDTQYF. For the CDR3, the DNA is TGTGCCAGCAGGGGTGGACTAGCGAGCACAGATACGCAGTATTTT.

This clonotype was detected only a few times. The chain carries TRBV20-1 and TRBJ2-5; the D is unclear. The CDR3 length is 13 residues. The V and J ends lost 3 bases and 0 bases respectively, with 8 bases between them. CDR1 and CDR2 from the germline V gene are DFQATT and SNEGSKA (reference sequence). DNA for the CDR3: TGCAGTGCTAGTTTTCCGGACCAAGAGACCCAGTACTTC. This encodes CSASFPDQETQYF.